This T cell receptor (beta chain) stems from a study of cytomegalovirus exposure and HLA in healthy donors. V gave up 4 bases and J gave up 1 base; unmatched junction bases: 4. The germline gives CDR1 SGHVS, CDR2 FQNEAQ. The CDR3 has 16 residues. PCR involved 60 Vbeta and 13 Jbeta primers. Generated by immunoSEQ multiplex PCR, the TCRdb table keeps only in-frame clones and is missing some. The sample holds a few hundred thousand clones, 80% to 90% seen once. The rearrangement uses TRBV7-8 and TRBJ2-2, with 9 bases aligning to TRBD2. This clonotype originated in a woman in her thirties or forties in good health and CMV-seropositive. Material for sequencing was PBMCs. In DNA form, the CDR3 reads TGTGCCAGCAGCTCCCCAGCGGGAGGGAACACCGGGGAGCTGTTTTTT. Its translation: CASSSPAGGNTGELFF.